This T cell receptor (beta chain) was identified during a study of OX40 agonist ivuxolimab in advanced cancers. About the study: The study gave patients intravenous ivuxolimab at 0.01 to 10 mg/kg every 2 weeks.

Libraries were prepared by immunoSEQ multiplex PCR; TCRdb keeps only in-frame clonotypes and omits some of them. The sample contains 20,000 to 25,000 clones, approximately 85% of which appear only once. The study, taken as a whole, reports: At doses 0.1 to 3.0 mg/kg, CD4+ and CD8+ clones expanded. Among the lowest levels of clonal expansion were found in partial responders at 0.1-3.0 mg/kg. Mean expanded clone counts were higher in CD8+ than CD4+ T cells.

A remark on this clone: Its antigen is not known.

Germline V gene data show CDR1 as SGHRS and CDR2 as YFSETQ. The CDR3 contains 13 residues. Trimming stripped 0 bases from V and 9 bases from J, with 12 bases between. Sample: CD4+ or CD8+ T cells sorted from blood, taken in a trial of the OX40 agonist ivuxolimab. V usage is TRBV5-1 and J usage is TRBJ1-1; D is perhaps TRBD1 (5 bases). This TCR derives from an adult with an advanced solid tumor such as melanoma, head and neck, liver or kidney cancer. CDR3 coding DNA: TGCGCCAGCAGCTTGGAAATGGAGGGGAAAGCTTTCTTT. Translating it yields CASSLEMEGKAFF. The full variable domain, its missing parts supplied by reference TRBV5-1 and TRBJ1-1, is KAGVTQTPRYLIKTRGQQVTLSCSPISGHRSVSWYQQTPGQGLQFLFEYFSETQRNKGNFPGRFSGRQFSNSRSEMNVSTLELGDSALYLCASSLEMEGKAFFGQGTRLTVV.